This T cell receptor (beta chain) was recovered during a study of CD8 T cells in ankylosing spondylitis. Study findings and constraints: Significant enrichment of disease-linked clones was reportedly seen in matched ankylosing spondylitis synovial fluid. A motif in TCR beta, a set of roughly 8 highly homologous variants, appeared characteristic of ankylosing spondylitis blood. Peripheral blood samples showed relatively rare disease-linked clones, and these clones were CD8+.

Scientists made TCR beta libraries using quantitative 5'-RACE with molecular barcodes. TCRdb recomputed calls from the 5' RACE reads with MiXCR, one row per CDR3 protein. Of around 390,000 distinct CDR3 sequences in the sample, about 20% are singletons; the top ten hold roughly a sixth. The CDR3 covers 19 residues. Germline V gene lookup returns CDR1 KGHSH and CDR2 LQKENI. V shed 3 bases and J 0 bases; nucleotides not matched to a gene: 9. In this sample, this clonotype turned up a few times. Its specificity is unknown. Specimen: blood, either unsorted or a sorted T cell fraction (not recorded which). The sequence was obtained from a male donor with ankylosing spondylitis. V and J are TRBV18 and TRBJ2-1; 12 bases align to TRBD2. As DNA, the CDR3 is TGTGCCAGCTCACCTCCGGGACTAGCGGGTAGAAGCTCCTACAATGAGCAGTTCTTC. Translated, it gives CASSPPGLAGRSSYNEQFF.